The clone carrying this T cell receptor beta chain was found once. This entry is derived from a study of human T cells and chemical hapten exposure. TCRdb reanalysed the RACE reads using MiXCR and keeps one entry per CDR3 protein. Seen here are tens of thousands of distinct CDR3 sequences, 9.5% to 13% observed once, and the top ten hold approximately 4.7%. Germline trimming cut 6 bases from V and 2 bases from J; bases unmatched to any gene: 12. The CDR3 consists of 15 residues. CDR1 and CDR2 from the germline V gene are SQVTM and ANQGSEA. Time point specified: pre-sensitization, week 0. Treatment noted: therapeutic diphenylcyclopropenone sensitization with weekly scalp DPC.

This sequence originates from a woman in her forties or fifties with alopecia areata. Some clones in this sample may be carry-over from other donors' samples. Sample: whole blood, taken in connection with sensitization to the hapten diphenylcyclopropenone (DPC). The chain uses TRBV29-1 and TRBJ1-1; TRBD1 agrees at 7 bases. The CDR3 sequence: CSVGDRLVGNTEAFF. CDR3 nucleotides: TGCAGCGTCGGGGACAGATTGGTCGGCAACACTGAAGCTTTCTTT.